A selection of T cell receptor beta chains follows, all from one sample in a study of technical replicates of blood from several donors. Only in-frame clones appear in the TCRdb table, and some are missing; sequencing was by immunoSEQ multiplex PCR. The sample has 30,000 to 40,000 clones, around 94% seen once. The material sequenced was PBMCs. Receptor source: a human donor in good health. Some clones in this sample may be carry-over from other donors' samples. Each CDR3 is given with its conserved first and last residue. Fields, in order: CDR3 length, V gene, clone size, D gene, J gene, CDR3 protein, CDR3 DNA. The D gene is left open where the match is weak. Not every row has a clone size; where given, it reads once, few, many or a size class.

length: 17
V: TRBV9
size: .
D: TRBD2
J: TRBJ2-3
CDR3: CASSAQTSGSGTDTQYF
DNA: TGTGCCAGCAGCGCTCAGACTAGCGGGAGTGGAACAGATACGCAGTATTTT

length: 18
V: TRBV5-4
size: .
D: TRBD1
J: TRBJ1-5
CDR3: CASSLAGQVYPGNQPQHF
DNA: TGTGCCAGCAGCTTGGCGGGACAGGTCTATCCGGGCAATCAGCCCCAGCATTTT

length: 15
V: TRBV7-8
size: .
D: .
J: TRBJ1-1
CDR3: CASSSRQSRNTEAFF
DNA: TGTGCCAGCAGCTCAAGACAGAGTAGGAACACTGAAGCTTTCTTT

length: 14
V: TRBV7-9
size: .
D: .
J: TRBJ1-5
CDR3: CASSLDNSNQPQHF
DNA: TGTGCCAGCAGCTTAGACAACAGCAATCAGCCCCAGCATTTT

length: 15
V: TRBV7-7
size: .
D: .
J: TRBJ2-2
CDR3: CASSPGGAVGGELFF
DNA: TGTGCCAGCAGCCCAGGAGGGGCCGTGGGCGGGGAGCTGTTTTTT

length: 15
V: TRBV7-2
size: .
D: TRBD2
J: TRBJ2-7
CDR3: CASSPPRGGSYEQYF
DNA: TGTGCCAGCAGCCCCCCACGCGGGGGGTCCTACGAGCAGTACTTC

length: 13
V: TRBV19
size: .
D: TRBD1
J: TRBJ1-2
CDR3: CASAQGVHYGYTF
DNA: TGTGCCAGTGCTCAGGGGGTTCACTATGGCTACACCTTC

length: 14
V: TRBV27
size: .
D: .
J: TRBJ1-6
CDR3: CASSLGGRNSPLHF
DNA: TGTGCCAGCAGTTTAGGGGGGAGGAATTCACCCCTCCACTTT

length: 14
V: TRBV5-1
size: once
D: TRBD2
J: TRBJ2-7
CDR3: CASTPAGGVYEQYF
DNA: TGCGCCAGCACCCCCGCGGGGGGAGTCTACGAGCAGTACTTC

length: 14
V: TRBV4-3
size: .
D: .
J: TRBJ2-7
CDR3: CASSQVVSGYEQYF
DNA: TGCGCCAGCAGCCAAGTAGTTAGCGGTTACGAGCAGTACTTC

length: 14
V: TRBV5-1
size: .
D: TRBD1
J: TRBJ2-7
CDR3: CASSLVGQGYEQYF
DNA: TGCGCCAGCAGCTTGGTGGGACAGGGGTACGAGCAGTACTTC

length: 18
V: TRBV4-2
size: .
D: TRBD2
J: TRBJ2-3
CDR3: CASSQERASGTRTDTQYF
DNA: TGTGCCAGCAGCCAAGAGCGGGCTAGCGGGACTCGCACAGATACGCAGTATTTT

length: 14
V: TRBV4-1
size: .
D: .
J: TRBJ1-2
CDR3: CASRGAAKLYGYTF
DNA: TGCGCCAGCAGGGGGGCCGCAAAGTTATATGGCTACACCTTC

length: 13
V: TRBV11-2
size: once
D: .
J: TRBJ2-5
CDR3: CASSLDLSGTQYF
DNA: TGTGCCAGCAGCTTAGATCTTAGCGGGACCCAGTACTTC

length: 14
V: TRBV6-6
size: .
D: .
J: TRBJ1-1
CDR3: CASSYGTRDTEAFF
DNA: TGTGCCAGCAGTTACGGGACACGGGACACTGAAGCTTTCTTT

length: 17
V: TRBV14
size: .
D: TRBD2
J: TRBJ2-3
CDR3: CASSQEGLAVATDTQYF
DNA: TGTGCCAGCAGCCAAGAGGGACTAGCGGTCGCCACAGATACGCAGTATTTT

length: 11
V: TRBV25-1
size: .
D: .
J: TRBJ2-1
CDR3: CASSRENEQFF
DNA: TGTGCCAGCAGCCGAGAGAATGAGCAGTTCTTC

length: 14
V: TRBV6-6
size: .
D: TRBD1
J: TRBJ2-7
CDR3: CASSYSGQSYEQYF
DNA: TGTGCCAGCAGTTACTCGGGACAGAGCTACGAGCAGTACTTC

length: 16
V: TRBV29-1
size: .
D: .
J: TRBJ2-3
CDR3: CSVKGGGPRSTDTQYF
DNA: TGCAGCGTCAAGGGAGGGGGGCCTAGAAGCACAGATACGCAGTATTTT

length: 14
V: TRBV14
size: .
D: TRBD1
J: TRBJ1-1
CDR3: CASSHTGARTEAFF
DNA: TGTGCCAGCAGCCATACAGGGGCGAGAACTGAAGCTTTCTTT

length: 16
V: TRBV25-1
size: .
D: .
J: TRBJ1-3
CDR3: CASSGYTGSGGNTIYF
DNA: TGTGCCAGCAGTGGATATACAGGGTCAGGGGGAAACACCATATATTTT

length: 13
V: TRBV7-9
size: .
D: TRBD2
J: TRBJ2-1
CDR3: CASSAPRGNEQFF
DNA: TGTGCCAGCAGCGCTCCGCGGGGGAATGAGCAGTTCTTC

length: 14
V: TRBV12-5
size: .
D: .
J: TRBJ2-2
CDR3: CASGLNPSVKELFF
DNA: TGTGCTAGTGGTTTGAATCCTAGCGTTAAGGAGCTGTTTTTT

length: 14
V: TRBV4-2
size: .
D: .
J: TRBJ2-7
CDR3: CASSQGLTGYEQYF
DNA: TGTGCCAGCAGCCAAGGGTTGACAGGCTACGAGCAGTACTTC

length: 13
V: TRBV10-2
size: .
D: .
J: TRBJ1-5
CDR3: CASSQGRVQPQHF
DNA: TGCGCCAGCAGTCAGGGCAGGGTTCAGCCCCAGCATTTT

length: 15
V: TRBV19
size: .
D: TRBD1
J: TRBJ2-7
CDR3: CASSIERGLSYEQYF
DNA: TGTGCCAGTAGTATAGAGAGGGGGCTGTCCTACGAGCAGTACTTC